This T cell receptor (beta chain) stems from a study of patients and donors after allogeneic stem cell transplantation. The table lists this clonotype with a few counts. Looked up from germline, CDR1 is SQVTM and CDR2 is ANQGSEA. There are 11 residues in the CDR3. One entry per CDR3 protein results from TCRdb running MiXCR on the RT-PCR reads. Of approximately 410,000 distinct CDR3 sequences in the sample, approximately 16% were seen once. This receptor was identified in a human donor who was either an allogeneic HSCT recipient or a stem cell or donor lymphocyte infusion donor (not recorded which). It is not recorded whose cells these are; they may come from a transplant donor. The genes are TRBV29-1 and TRBJ1-1; a possible D gene is TRBD1 (5 bases). Sample: blood, either unsorted or a sorted T cell fraction (not recorded which). The CDR3 nucleotides are TGCAGTGCTAATCGGGGGACTGAAGCTTTCTTT. Translated: CSANRGTEAFF.